The source of this T cell receptor beta chain is a study of shared clonotypes between healthy human individuals. Study context: The donors, a couple of women and three men, were aged 18 to 49. Study outcomes and limitations: The study's rarefaction showed incomplete sorted-subset sequencing despite large depth. The study found 4.5% to 6% of naive CD4 clonotypes shared across a few donors.

Germline CDR1 SGHRS, CDR2 YFSETQ. Trimming cost V 0 bases and J 6 bases; bases outside gene matches: 7. This CDR3 contains 16 residues. To note about this clone: Its specificity is not known.

Libraries were prepared by immunoSEQ multiplex PCR; TCRdb keeps only in-frame clonotypes and omits some of them. The repertoire holds 2 million to 2.5 million clones, with roughly 92% as singletons. V is TRBV5-1 and J is TRBJ2-1; TRBD2 matches at 9 bases. The receptor comes from a man between 18 and 29 years old in good health. Some clones in this sample may be carry-over from other donors' samples. The sequenced sample was naive CD4+ T cells from PBMCs. Subset denoted: CD45RA+ positively selected. The CDR3 DNA sequence: TGCGCCAGCAGCTTGGTCGTTAGCGGGAGTGGCAATGAGCAGTTCTTC. As protein: CASSLVVSGSGNEQFF.